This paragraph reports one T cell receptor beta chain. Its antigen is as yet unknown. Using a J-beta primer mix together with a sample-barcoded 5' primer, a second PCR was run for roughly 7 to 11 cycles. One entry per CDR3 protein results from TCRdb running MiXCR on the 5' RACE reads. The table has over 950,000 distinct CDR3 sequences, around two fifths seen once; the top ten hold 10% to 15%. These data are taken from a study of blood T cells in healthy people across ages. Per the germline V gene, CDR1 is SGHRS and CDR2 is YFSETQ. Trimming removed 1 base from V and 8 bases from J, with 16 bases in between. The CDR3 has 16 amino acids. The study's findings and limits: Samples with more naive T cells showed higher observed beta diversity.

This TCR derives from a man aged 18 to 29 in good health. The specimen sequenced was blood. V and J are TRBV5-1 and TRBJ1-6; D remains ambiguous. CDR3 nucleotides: TGCGCCAGCAGCTTGAGGGAAGGGTTTCAGGATTCACCCCTCCACTTT. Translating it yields CASSLREGFQDSPLHF.